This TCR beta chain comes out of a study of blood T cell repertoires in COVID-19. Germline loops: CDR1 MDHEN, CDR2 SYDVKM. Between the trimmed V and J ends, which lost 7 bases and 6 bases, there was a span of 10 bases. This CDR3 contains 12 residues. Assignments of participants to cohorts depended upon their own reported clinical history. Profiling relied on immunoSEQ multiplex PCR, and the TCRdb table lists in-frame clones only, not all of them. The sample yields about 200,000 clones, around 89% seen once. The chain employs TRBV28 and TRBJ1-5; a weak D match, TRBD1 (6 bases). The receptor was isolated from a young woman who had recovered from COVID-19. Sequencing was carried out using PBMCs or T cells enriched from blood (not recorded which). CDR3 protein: CASTIRGQPQHF. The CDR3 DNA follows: TGTGCCAGCACAATCAGGGGTCAGCCCCAGCATTTT.